A single sample is the source of the 15 T cell receptor beta chains below, sequenced in a study of blood T cell repertoires in COVID-19. The protocol was immunoSEQ multiplex PCR, while the TCRdb copy is restricted to in-frame clones and leaves out a portion. The top ten clones hold around 10% of a sample with 280,000 or so clones, about four fifths of them seen once. Sequencing input: peripheral blood. The source of these receptors is a woman aged 50 to 65 who had recovered from COVID-19.

In this sample, this clone turned up once. The rearrangement uses TRBV7-9 and TRBJ2-5; 8 bases match TRBD2. This CDR3 is built from 14 residues. The J segment lost 5 bases and the V segment lost 10 bases, leaving 12 bases of the junction unmatched. Looked up from germline, CDR1 is SEHNR and CDR2 is FQNEAQ (reference sequence). The CDR3 spells CATDSLAGLETQYF. The CDR3 nucleotides read TGTGCCACCGACTCTTTAGCGGGGCTTGAGACCCAGTACTTC.

The V gene is TRBV19, the J gene TRBJ1-1; the match to TRBD1 covers 9 bases. The germline V gene encodes CDR1 LNHDA and CDR2 SQIVND (reference sequence). Trimming removed 5 bases from V and 6 bases from J; junction bases left unmatched: 4. CDR3 length: 13 residues. DNA of the CDR3: TGTGCCAGTAGTTCGACAGGGGGTTCTGAAGCTTTCTTT. Its translation is CASSSTGGSEAFF.

In its sample, this clone was seen once. This chain connects TRBV27 to TRBJ2-1; tentative D call: TRBD2 (6 bases). The V end lost 3 bases, the J end lost 9 bases, and 9 bases lay between the germline ends. Germline CDR1 MNHEY, CDR2 SMNVEV (reference sequence). This CDR3 is 12 amino acids long. As DNA, the CDR3 is TGTGCCAGCAGTTTTTCGGGGGTTGAGCAGTTCTTC. It translates to CASSFSGVEQFF.

The chain uses TRBV9 and TRBJ2-1, with TRBD2 identical over 8 bases. CDR3 length: 14 amino acids. Trimming at V came to 2 bases and at J to 5 bases, leaving 3 bases not matched to a gene. Germline V gene sequence: CDR1 SGDLS, CDR2 YYNGEE. CDR3 sequence reads: CASSVTSGNNEQFF. DNA of the CDR3: TGTGCCAGCAGCGTCACTAGCGGAAACAATGAGCAGTTCTTC.

The chain couples TRBV2 to TRBJ1-3, with D unclear. The germline V and J ends were trimmed by 4 bases and 0 bases, with 13 bases remaining between them. The CDR3 length is 16 residues. Looked up from germline, CDR1 is SNHLY and CDR2 is FYNNEI. CDR3 in DNA: TGTGCCAGCAGTGGCCTAGGCGAGATCTCTGGAAACACCATATATTTT. Its translation is CASSGLGEISGNTIYF. Variable domain in full (rest from reference TRBV2 and TRBJ1-3): EPEVTQTPSHQVTQMGQEVILRCVPISNHLYFYWYRQILGQKVEFLVSFYNNEISEKSEIFDDQFSVERPDGSNFTLKIRSTKLEDSAMYFCASSGLGEISGNTIYFGEGSWLTVV.

This chain links TRBV27 with TRBJ1-1; 7 nucleotides agree with TRBD1. The CDR3 is made up of 14 amino acids. The trim removed 6 bases at V and 7 bases at J, leaving 11 bases unmatched. CDR1 and CDR2 (germline): MNHEY, SMNVEV (reference sequence). CDR3 sequence (DNA): TGTGCCAGCAGCCGATACTTACAGGGGAATGAAGCTTTCTTT. It specifies CASSRYLQGNEAFF.

The J gene is TRBJ2-2, the V gene TRBV6-1; D is possibly TRBD2 (6 bases). In germline, CDR1 is MNHNS, CDR2 SASEGT. V was trimmed by 3 bases and J by 5 bases, leaving 13 bases between them. The CDR3 runs 15 residues. The CDR3 coding sequence is TGTGCCAGCAGTGAGGCGCAGGCGGGGACCGGGGAGCTGTTTTTT. It translates to CASSEAQAGTGELFF.

V gene TRBV29-1 combines with J gene TRBJ2-3, with TRBD1 matching 7 bases. The CDR3 has 13 residues. Germline values: CDR1 SQVTM, CDR2 ANQGSEA. The V segment lost 8 bases and the J segment 2 bases; nucleotides outside the gene matches: 7. CDR3 sequence: CSLSTGNTDTQYF. The DNA of the CDR3 is TGCAGCCTATCGACAGGGAACACAGATACGCAGTATTTT.

This sequence joins TRBV11-2 and TRBJ2-7; TRBD2 agrees at 8 bases. The CDR3 is 16 amino acids. Germline V gene data show CDR1 as SGHAT and CDR2 as FQNNGV. J lost 3 bases, V lost 2 bases, and 9 bases had no gene match. CDR3 region: CASSLRAAGAGYEQYF. CDR3 in DNA: TGTGCCAGCAGCTTACGGGCAGCGGGAGCAGGCTACGAGCAGTACTTC.

This chain links TRBV7-9 with TRBJ1-2; D not resolved. The CDR3 consists of 15 residues. Germline V gene lookup returns CDR1 SEHNR and CDR2 FQNEAQ (reference sequence). Trimming left V 6 bases short and J 2 bases short, with 16 bases between. Here the CDR3 reads CASSRRVGENYGYTF. CDR3 nucleotide sequence: TGTGCCAGCAGTCGGAGGGTTGGGGAAAACTATGGCTACACCTTC. Looking up the rest from reference TRBV7-9 and TRBJ1-2 gives the full variable domain: DTGVSQNPRHKITKRGQNVTFRCDPISEHNRLYWYRQTLGQGPEFLTYFQNEAQLEKSRLLSDRFSAERPKGSFSTLEIQRTEQGDSAMYLCASSRRVGENYGYTFGSGTRLTVV.

The chain uses TRBV19 and TRBJ1-1; D is perhaps TRBD1 (5 bases). The CDR3 has 15 residues. Deletions cut 5 bases from V and 5 bases from J, with 18 bases between. Germline CDR1 LNHDA, CDR2 SQIVND (reference sequence). The CDR3 nucleotides are TGTGCCAGTAGTGATCCGCTCAGGGTAATAACTGAAGCTTTCTTT. Protein sequence: CASSDPLRVITEAFF.

This clone was seen a handful of times. V is TRBV27 and J is TRBJ2-3; 9 positions match TRBD1. The length of the CDR3 is 17 residues. V lost 5 bases, J lost 4 bases, and 13 bases stayed unmatched. CDR1 MNHEY and CDR2 SMNVEV come from the germline V gene (reference sequence). The CDR3 region has the DNA TGTGCCAGCAGTCGATGGACAGGGGCCGGGTCCGCAGATACGCAGTATTTT. Protein: CASSRWTGAGSADTQYF.

V and J are TRBV11-2 and TRBJ1-1; the D gene is possibly TRBD1 (6 bases). Deletions cut 5 bases from V and 2 bases from J, with 21 bases between. There are 17 residues in the CDR3. Germline CDR1 SGHAT, CDR2 FQNNGV. The CDR3 coding sequence is TGTGCCAGCAGCACCCAACCCAGGACAGTAAGAAACACTGAAGCTTTCTTT. It translates to CASSTQPRTVRNTEAFF.

J is TRBJ1-1 and V is TRBV28; 9 bases match TRBD1. Per germline, CDR1 MDHEN and CDR2 SYDVKM. The junction had 18 bases not matched to a gene; V was cut back by 5 bases and J by 8 bases. CDR3 length: 17 residues. The DNA for the CDR3 is TGTGCCAGCAGTATAATAAACAGGGGGCTGGTGATGGCGGAAGCTTTCTTT. Translating gives CASSIINRGLVMAEAFF.

V and J are TRBV7-2 and TRBJ2-3; TRBD2 might be the D (6 bases). CDR1 is SGHTA and CDR2 is FQGNSA in the germline V gene. The CDR3 consists of 17 residues. Trimming shortened V by 5 bases and J by 6 bases, and 24 bases separated the two germline ends. For the CDR3, the DNA is TGTGCCAGCAGCACCCGACGCCTGGGGGGTGCGGGGGATACGCAGTATTTT. This gives the protein CASSTRRLGGAGDTQYF.